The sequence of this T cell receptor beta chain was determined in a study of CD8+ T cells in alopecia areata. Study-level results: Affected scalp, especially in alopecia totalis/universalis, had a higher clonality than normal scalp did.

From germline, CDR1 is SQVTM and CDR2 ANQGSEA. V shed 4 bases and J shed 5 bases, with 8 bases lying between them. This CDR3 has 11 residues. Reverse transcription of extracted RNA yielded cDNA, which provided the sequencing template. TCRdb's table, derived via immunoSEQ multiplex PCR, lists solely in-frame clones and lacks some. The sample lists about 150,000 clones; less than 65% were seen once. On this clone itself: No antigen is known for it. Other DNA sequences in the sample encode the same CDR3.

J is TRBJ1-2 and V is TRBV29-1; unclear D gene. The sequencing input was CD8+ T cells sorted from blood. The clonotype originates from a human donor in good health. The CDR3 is CSVGGGYGYTF. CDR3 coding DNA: TGCAGCGTTGGGGGTGGATATGGCTACACCTTC.